Presented here are 7 T cell receptor beta chains from one specimen sequenced in a study of blood T cells in healthy people across ages. Using a J-beta primer mix together with a sample-barcoded 5' primer, a second PCR was run for roughly 6 to 11 cycles. TCRdb reprocessed the 5' RACE reads via MiXCR and lists one record per CDR3 protein. Here the sample spans about 800,000 distinct CDR3 sequences, around 25% being singletons. The same sample was also studied in work on T cells of mothers and their children.

Input material: blood. These receptors were obtained from a boy aged 10-17 years in good health.

As to this clonotype: Relative to the germline gene, one junction end is altered; a read error may explain this. V and J are TRBV5-1 and TRBJ1-3; 7 positions agree with TRBD1. This CDR3 has 15 residues. Germline V gene data show CDR1 as SGHRS and CDR2 as YFSETQ. In DNA form, the CDR3 reads TGCGCCAGCAGCTCCGCCGGGACAGCTGGAAACACCTTATATTTT. It specifies CASSSAGTAGNTLYF.

This rearrangement joins TRBV12-3 or TRBV12-4 to TRBJ2-5; 12 bases fit TRBD2. CDR3 length: 18 residues. V was pared by 2 bases and J by 5 bases, with 12 bases of the junction left unmatched. CDR3 bases: TGTGCCAGCAGTTTAAGGGCTAGCGGGGGGGCGGTTGAGGAGACCCAGTACTTC. Translation gives CASSLRASGGAVEETQYF.

A single count supports this clonotype. CDR3 nucleotide sequence: TGCAGCGTTGTGTCAGGGGAGGAAGAGGCCCAGTACTTC. Residues: CSVVSGEEEAQYF. The gene calls are TRBV29-1 and TRBJ2-7, with D perhaps given as TRBD1 or TRBD2 (6 bases each). Germline CDR1 and CDR2: SQVTM and ANQGSEA. The CDR3 has 13 residues. Trimming took off 4 bases at V and 10 bases at J, with 20 bases between the two ends.

The V and J genes are TRBV6-1 and TRBJ2-3, with 12 bases aligning to TRBD2. CDR1 and CDR2 (germline): MNHNS, SASEGT. With 6 bases clipped from V and 4 bases from J, the junction kept 8 bases outside the gene matches. This CDR3 spans 16 amino acids. CDR3 nucleotides: TGTGCCAGCAGAACCGGACTAGCGGGACACTCAGATACGCAGTATTTT. Protein product: CASRTGLAGHSDTQYF.

This clonotype was recorded a few times. The V gene is TRBV30, the J gene TRBJ1-2; D gene ambiguous. Germline assignment: CDR1 GTSNPN and CDR2 SVGIG (reference sequence). The CDR3 has 13 residues. The V gene lost 2 bases and the J gene lost 5 bases, with 12 bases spanning the gap. The CDR3 loop is CAWSPSGKYGYTF. CDR3 nucleotides: TGTGCCTGGAGTCCCAGCGGAAAGTATGGCTACACCTTC.

For the CDR3, the DNA is TGTGCCAGCAGCTTGGGGACAGGGGTCTCTGGGGCCAACGTCCTGACTTTC. As protein: CASSLGTGVSGANVLTF. The rearrangement joins TRBV5-5 to TRBJ2-6; 9 positions match TRBD1. Trimming cost V 0 bases and J 0 bases; bases outside gene matches: 1. CDR3 length: 17 residues. The germline gives CDR1 SGHKS, CDR2 YYEKEE (reference sequence).

This clonotype was detected a few times. V gene TRBV11-1 combines with J gene TRBJ1-4; D is uncertain. The V gene lost 8 bases and the J gene lost 8 bases, with 15 bases spanning the gap. The CDR3 consists of 13 residues. Germline V gene lookup returns CDR1 SGHAT and CDR2 FQDESV (reference sequence). Here the CDR3 reads CASSSLDDEKLFF. In DNA, the CDR3 is TGTGCCAGCTCCAGTTTGGATGACGAAAAACTGTTTTTT.